These 15 T cell receptor beta chains came from one sample sequenced in a study of blood T cell repertoires in COVID-19. Profiled with immunoSEQ multiplex PCR; TCRdb holds only in-frame clones, not every one. The sample records roughly 58,000 clones, under 80% being singletons. Material for sequencing was PBMCs or T cells enriched from blood (not recorded which). The receptors shown here come from a woman in her fifties or sixties who had been exposed to COVID-19.

This clone appeared a few times. The chain is built from TRBV28 and TRBJ2-5, with 9 bases aligning to TRBD1. V gave up 0 bases and J gave up 9 bases; unmatched junction bases: 14. CDR1 MDHEN and CDR2 SYDVKM come from the germline V gene. The CDR3 is 17 amino acids. CDR3 amino acids: CASSLWAGQGYEGAQYF. The CDR3, as DNA: TGTGCCAGCAGTTTATGGGCGGGACAGGGATACGAAGGGGCCCAGTACTTC.

The chain couples TRBV20-1 to TRBJ2-7; 9 nucleotides line up with TRBD2. This CDR3 has 14 residues. Germline V gives CDR1 DFQATT, CDR2 SNEGSKA (reference sequence). V shed 3 bases and J 4 bases; nucleotides not matched to a gene: 7. CDR3 DNA: TGCAGTGCTAGTCTGCTGGGACTAGCTTACGAGCAGTACTTC. It encodes CSASLLGLAYEQYF.

The V gene is TRBV18, the J gene TRBJ2-1; D unclear. The V end was cut by 5 bases, the J end by 10 bases, with 12 bases between. Germline V gives CDR1 KGHSH, CDR2 LQKENI. This CDR3 comprises 12 residues. CDR3 protein: CASSVHPGEQFF. CDR3 nucleotide sequence: TGTGCCAGCTCAGTACACCCCGGGGAGCAGTTCTTC.

The rearrangement uses TRBV11-2 and TRBJ1-5; weak D call: TRBD1 (5 bases). This CDR3 comprises 15 residues. Trimming left V 1 base short and J 6 bases short, with 13 bases between. Germline-derived CDR1 and CDR2 are SGHAT and FQNNGV. The CDR3 DNA reads as TGTGCCAGCAGCTTAGGGTGGCAGGGAAGTCAGCCCCAGCATTTT. Protein sequence: CASSLGWQGSQPQHF.

This clone was seen only a few times. V usage is TRBV28 and J usage is TRBJ1-1; D is possibly TRBD1 (6 bases). This CDR3 region has 11 residues. Per the germline V gene, CDR1 is MDHEN and CDR2 is SYDVKM. V dropped 4 bases and J dropped 7 bases, with 7 bases sitting between them. CDR3 sequence reads: CASSYRDEAFF. CDR3 coding DNA: TGTGCCAGCAGTTACAGGGATGAAGCTTTCTTT.

V and J are TRBV3-1 (or the pseudogene TRBV3-2) and TRBJ2-5, with D possibly TRBD1 on 5 matching bases. Germline values: CDR1 LGHDT, CDR2 YNNKEL (reference sequence). V dropped 0 bases and J dropped 10 bases, with 15 bases sitting between them. The CDR3 extends over 14 amino acids. The CDR3 loop reads CASSQDVEYRGQYF. As DNA, the CDR3 is TGTGCCAGCAGCCAAGATGTTGAGTATAGGGGCCAGTACTTC.

This chain links TRBV6-5 with TRBJ1-1, with 8 bases identical to TRBD1. This CDR3 is built from 13 residues. The V and J ends lost 7 bases and 2 bases, in that order; junction bases with no gene match: 3. The germline V gene encodes CDR1 MNHEY and CDR2 SVGAGI. DNA for the CDR3: TGTGCCAGCAAAGGACAGGGCAACACTGAAGCTTTCTTT. As protein: CASKGQGNTEAFF.

This chain uses TRBV11-2 with TRBJ2-7; 7 bases agree with TRBD1. Trimming took 5 bases from V and 0 from J; bases not matched to a gene: 4. Germline loops: CDR1 SGHAT, CDR2 FQNNGV. The CDR3 is 14 residues long. CDR3 in DNA: TGTGCCAGCAGCCCTGGGACAGCCTCCTACGAGCAGTACTTC. Translating gives CASSPGTASYEQYF.

V usage is TRBV25-1 and J usage is TRBJ1-2; D remains unclear. The CDR3 has 13 residues. The germline V gene encodes CDR1 MGHDK and CDR2 SYGVNS. Trimming removed 2 bases at V and 3 bases at J, with 7 bases between. The CDR3 DNA follows: TGTGCCAGCAGTGAAGCAGATGACTATGGCTACACCTTC. Protein: CASSEADDYGYTF.

V usage is TRBV4-1 and J usage is TRBJ1-4; 9 nucleotides match TRBD1. The J segment lost 7 bases and the V segment lost 4 bases, leaving 7 bases of the junction unmatched. The CDR3 has 15 residues. From germline, CDR1 is MGHRA and CDR2 YSYEKL. In DNA, the CDR3 is TGCGCCAGCAGCCTAACCGGGACAGGGACTGAAAAACTGTTTTTT. Its protein product is CASSLTGTGTEKLFF.

The rearrangement links TRBV5-1 to TRBJ1-1; tentatively, D is TRBD1 (6 bases). The length of the CDR3 is 14 residues. V was clipped by 2 bases and J by 10 bases, with 18 bases between them. Germline CDR1 and CDR2: SGHRS and YFSETQ. CDR3 bases: TGCGCCAGCAGCTTCGGACAGACAACCCCAGGAGCTTTCTTT. Translating it yields CASSFGQTTPGAFF. Based on the CDR3 plus reference TRBV5-1 and TRBJ1-1, the full variable domain is KAGVTQTPRYLIKTRGQQVTLSCSPISGHRSVSWYQQTPGQGLQFLFEYFSETQRNKGNFPGRFSGRQFSNSRSEMNVSTLELGDSALYLCASSFGQTTPGAFFGQGTRLTVV.

The chain has TRBV14 and TRBJ2-7; 7 bases fit TRBD2. Germline V gene lookup returns CDR1 SGHDN and CDR2 FVKESK. CDR3 length: 14 amino acids. Losses at the gene ends were 6 bases for V and 0 bases for J; bases not matched to a gene: 5. The CDR3 loop reads CASRGSGLSYEQYF. CDR3 DNA sequence: TGTGCCAGCAGGGGTAGCGGGCTCTCCTACGAGCAGTACTTC.

This clone was seen only a few times. The chain is built from TRBV5-1 and TRBJ2-5, with D possibly being TRBD1 (6 bases). V gave up 3 bases and J gave up 5 bases, with 8 bases separating them. Germline V gene lookup returns CDR1 SGHRS and CDR2 YFSETQ. This CDR3 has 12 residues. CDR3 region: CASSSRGETQYF. DNA for the CDR3: TGCGCCAGCAGCTCCAGGGGCGAGACCCAGTACTTC.

The CDR3 spells CATSDLTGDGYTF. The CDR3 nucleotides read TGTGCCACCAGTGATTTAACAGGGGATGGCTACACCTTC. The chain uses TRBV24-1 and TRBJ1-2, with TRBD1 matching over 7 bases. There are 13 residues in the CDR3. Germline V gives CDR1 KGHDR, CDR2 SFDVKD. J gave up 6 bases and V 1 base, and 1 base lay outside the gene matches.

The V gene is TRBV27, the J gene TRBJ2-3; TRBD2 aligns across 9 bases. The CDR3 has 13 residues. V was clipped by 2 bases and J by 6 bases; unmatched bases: 0. CDR1 is MNHEY and CDR2 is SMNVEV in the germline V gene (reference sequence). The CDR3 is CASSLAGGDTQYF. For the CDR3, the DNA is TGTGCCAGCAGTTTAGCGGGGGGGGATACGCAGTATTTT.